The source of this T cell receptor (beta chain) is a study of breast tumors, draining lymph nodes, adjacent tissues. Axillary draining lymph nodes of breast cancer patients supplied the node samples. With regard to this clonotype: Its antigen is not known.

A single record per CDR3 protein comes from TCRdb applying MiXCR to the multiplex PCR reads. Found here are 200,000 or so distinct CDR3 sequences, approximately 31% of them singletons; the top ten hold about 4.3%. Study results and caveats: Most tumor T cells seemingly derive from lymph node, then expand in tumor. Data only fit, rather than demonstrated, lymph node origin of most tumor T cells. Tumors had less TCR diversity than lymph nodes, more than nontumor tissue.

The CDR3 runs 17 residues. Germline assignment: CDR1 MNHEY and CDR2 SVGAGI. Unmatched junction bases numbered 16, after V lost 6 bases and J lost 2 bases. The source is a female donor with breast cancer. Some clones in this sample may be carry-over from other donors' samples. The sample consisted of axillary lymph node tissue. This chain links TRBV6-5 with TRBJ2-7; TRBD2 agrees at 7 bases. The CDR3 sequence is CASRPLGFGGKPYEQYF. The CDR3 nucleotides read TGTGCCAGCAGGCCCCTGGGTTTCGGGGGGAAACCCTACGAGCAGTACTTC.